This is a list of T cell receptor beta chains from one sample in a study of human T cells and chemical hapten exposure. Using its own MiXCR run on the RACE reads, TCRdb lists one record per CDR3 protein. The table includes about 160,000 distinct CDR3 sequences, around 30% detected once. The source material was whole blood, sampled in connection with sensitization to the hapten diphenylcyclopropenone (DPC). These receptors were collected from a woman aged 18-29 years with alopecia areata. Some clones in this sample may be carry-over from other donors' samples. The CDR3 runs from the conserved cysteine through the conserved F or W. The D gene is left open where the match is weak. Size tells how often a clone was seen (once, few, many) or the class of an expanded clone, and some rows leave it out.

TRBJ1-3 | TRBV4-3 | TRBD1 | - | CASSQWTGGFVDTIYF | TGCGCCAGCAGCCAATGGACAGGGGGCTTTGTAGACACCATATATTTT
TRBJ2-7 | TRBV29-1 | - | once | CSVEGRGYRGEQYF | TGCAGCGTTGAAGGCCGGGGGTACCGAGGGGAGCAGTACTTC
TRBJ2-2 | TRBV7-2 | - | - | CASSPVRAPGFTGELFF | TGTGCCAGCAGCCCTGTTAGGGCCCCAGGTTTTACCGGGGAGCTGTTTTTT
TRBJ2-3 | TRBV7-2 | - | - | CASSPQGGGLSTDTQYF | TGTGCCAGCAGCCCTCAGGGGGGGGGACTGAGCACAGATACGCAGTATTTT
TRBJ2-7 | TRBV5-1 | - | - | CASSAGPLRDEQYF | TGCGCCAGCAGCGCAGGACCACTCCGAGACGAGCAGTACTTC
TRBJ1-4 | TRBV29-1 | TRBD1 | - | CSVAYDRVGGNEKLFF | TGCAGCGTCGCCTATGACAGGGTAGGAGGGAATGAAAAACTGTTTTTT
TRBJ2-1 | TRBV12-5 | TRBD2 | - | CASGPPMGGRQFF | TGTGCTAGTGGCCCGCCGATGGGAGGGAGGCAGTTCTTC
TRBJ2-5 | TRBV28 | - | few | CASSPPRILTGTQYF | TGTGCCAGCAGCCCCCCCCGGATCCTAACGGGGACCCAGTACTTC
TRBJ2-1 | TRBV7-9 | - | few | CASSSGGGEPF | TGTGCCAGCAGTTCAGGGGGGGGAGAACCATTC
TRBJ2-7 | TRBV7-2 | - | - | CASSPRASVYEQYF | TGTGCCAGCAGCCCCCGCGCTAGCGTCTACGAGCAGTACTTC
TRBJ2-1 | TRBV7-3 | TRBD1 | - | CASSLKQGIGEQFF | TGTGCCAGCAGCTTAAAACAGGGGATTGGTGAGCAGTTCTTC
TRBJ2-7 | TRBV10-3 | - | - | CAITNGFSYEQYF | TGTGCCATCACTAACGGTTTCTCCTACGAGCAGTACTTC
TRBJ1-1 | TRBV12-3/TRBV12-4 | TRBD1 | many | CASSTRQGENTEAFF | TGTGCCAGCAGCACAAGACAGGGAGAGAACACTGAAGCTTTCTTT
TRBJ2-7 | TRBV11-2 | - | - | CASSLEGDREQYF | TGTGCCAGCAGCCTCGAGGGGGACCGCGAGCAGTACTTC
TRBJ2-5 | TRBV6-5 | - | - | CASSYSWDLRETQYF | TGTGCCAGCAGTTACTCCTGGGACCTGCGAGAGACCCAGTACTTC